This T cell receptor (beta chain) appears in the sequencing data of a study of T-cell reconstitution after alpha-beta-depleted transplantation in children. The CDR3 has 15 amino acids. Trimming cost V 4 bases and J 7 bases; bases outside gene matches: 3. CDR1 is KGHSH and CDR2 is LQKENI in the germline V gene. As it was prepared, the TCRbeta library received unique molecular identifiers. MiXCR was run by TCRdb on the PCR reads, yielding one entry per CDR3 protein. Of around 360,000 distinct CDR3 sequences listed, about a tenth were seen once; the top ten hold 2% to 3%. The receptor was isolated from a human donor who donated a stem cell graft to a child with acute lymphoblastic leukemia. The J gene is TRBJ2-1, the V gene TRBV18, with TRBD2 identical over 14 bases. Sample: PBMCs from the stem cell graft donor, taken from the stem cell graft. The CDR3 reads CASSRGLAGENEQFF. The CDR3 DNA reads as TGTGCCAGCTCACGGGGACTAGCGGGAGAAAATGAGCAGTTCTTC.